Each of the 19 T cell receptor beta chains below was sequenced from the same sample in a study of T cell responses to AZD1222 COVID-19 vaccine. Clones were read by immunoSEQ multiplex PCR, and TCRdb kept only the in-frame ones, dropping some. Of approximately 140,000 clones listed, 80% to 95% are singletons. The starting material was peripheral blood, obtained 28 days after the second AZD1222 dose. The receptors come from an adult who received the AZD1222 COVID-19 vaccine.

This clone has only one observation. This chain connects TRBV10-3 to TRBJ1-4, with D possibly matching TRBD1 (5 bases). Germline CDR1 reads ENHRY; CDR2 reads SYGVKD. Trimming pared 3 bases from V and 7 bases from J, leaving 12 bases between. The CDR3 is 14 amino acids. CDR3 sequence: CAISDLGAGEKLFF. In nucleotides, the CDR3 is TGTGCCATCAGTGATTTAGGGGCCGGTGAAAAACTGTTTTTT.

The V and J genes are TRBV30 and TRBJ2-7; TRBD1 agrees at 7 bases. The V segment lost 1 base and the J segment 0 bases; nucleotides outside the gene matches: 3. CDR1 and CDR2 (germline): GTSNPN, SVGIG (reference sequence). The CDR3 loop spans 14 amino acids. The CDR3 reads CAWSADRFSYEQYF. For the CDR3, the DNA is TGTGCCTGGAGTGCGGACAGGTTCTCCTACGAGCAGTACTTC.

V gene TRBV5-1 combines with J gene TRBJ1-5; no definite D call. The V end lost 0 bases, the J end lost 2 bases, and 6 bases lay between the germline ends. The CDR3 is 14 amino acids. Germline V gene lookup returns CDR1 SGHRS and CDR2 YFSETQ. The CDR3: CASSLEGRNQPQHF. CDR3 sequence (DNA): TGCGCCAGCAGCTTGGAAGGACGCAATCAGCCCCAGCATTTT. The full variable domain, completed using reference TRBV5-1 and TRBJ1-5, is KAGVTQTPRYLIKTRGQQVTLSCSPISGHRSVSWYQQTPGQGLQFLFEYFSETQRNKGNFPGRFSGRQFSNSRSEMNVSTLELGDSALYLCASSLEGRNQPQHFGDGTRLSIL.

The rearrangement links TRBV11-2 to TRBJ1-1; unclear D gene. The CDR3 length is 14 residues. The germline V gene encodes CDR1 SGHAT and CDR2 FQNNGV. The ends were cut back, 0 bases at V and 6 bases at J, with 11 bases in the middle. This CDR3 is CASSLDNGEAEAFF. In DNA form, the CDR3 reads TGTGCCAGCAGCTTAGATAACGGGGAGGCTGAAGCTTTCTTT.

The J gene is TRBJ1-1, the V gene TRBV21-1. TRBV21-1 counts as a pseudogene. The CDR3 sequence is 17 residues long. DNA of the CDR3: TGTGCCAGCAGCAAATTAGCGGGGATCACAGGGCCGGTTGAAGCTTTCTTT. Translation gives CASSKLAGITGPVEAFF.

The V call is TRBV7-6, the J call TRBJ2-6; D possibly corresponds to TRBD2 (6 bases). CDR3 size: 16 residues. Germline V gene data show CDR1 as SGHVS and CDR2 as FNYEAQ. Trimming removed 5 bases at V and 4 bases at J, with 15 bases between. The CDR3 nucleotides are TGTGCCAGCAGCCCAAGGACTAATACAGGGGCCAACGTCCTGACTTTC. Residues: CASSPRTNTGANVLTF.

The chain links TRBV10-1 to TRBJ2-7; 7 bases are shared with TRBD1. V lost 0 bases and J lost 0; bases outside the gene matches: 8. The CDR3 loop spans 17 amino acids. Germline lookup yields CDR1 WNHNN and CDR2 SYGVQD (reference sequence). The CDR3 spells CASSESPTGPNSYEQYF. CDR3 DNA sequence: TGCGCCAGCAGTGAGTCCCCGACAGGGCCGAACTCCTACGAGCAGTACTTC.

The V gene is TRBV29-1, the J gene TRBJ2-2, with D possibly matching TRBD1 (5 bases). This CDR3 contains 15 residues. V shed 5 bases and J shed 3 bases, with 16 bases lying between them. Germline values: CDR1 SQVTM, CDR2 ANQGSEA. CDR3 DNA sequence: TGCAGCGTTCCTCTCAGGGCGTCGGACACCGGGGAGCTGTTTTTT. Protein product: CSVPLRASDTGELFF.

The sample holds a few counts of this clone. The V and J genes are TRBV28 and TRBJ1-5; perhaps TRBD1 as D (6 bases). The germline V gene has CDR1 MDHEN and CDR2 SYDVKM. Between the trimmed V and J ends, which lost 8 bases and 9 bases, there was a span of 26 bases. The CDR3 runs 16 residues. As DNA, the CDR3 is TGTGCCAGCGCGACAGGCAAAACGACCAGCCTACTGCCCCAGCATTTT. Its protein is CASATGKTTSLLPQHF. Filled out from reference TRBV28 and TRBJ1-5, the complete variable domain reads DVKVTQSSRYLVKRTGEKVFLECVQDMDHENMFWYRQDPGLGLRLIYFSYDVKMKEKGDIPEGYSVSREKKERFSLILESASTNQTSMYLCASATGKTTSLLPQHFGDGTRLSIL.

The chain joins TRBV19 to TRBJ2-3; 8 nucleotides match TRBD2. Germline CDR1 is LNHDA and CDR2 is SQIVND (reference sequence). The trim removed 5 bases at V and 4 bases at J, leaving 8 bases unmatched. CDR3 length: 15 amino acids. The CDR3 DNA reads as TGTGCCAGTAGTCTAGCGGGCACTCAGGCAGATACGCAGTATTTT. Protein sequence: CASSLAGTQADTQYF.

The table lists this clone with a few counts. The V call is TRBV9, the J call TRBJ1-1; D possibly corresponds to TRBD1 (6 bases). The CDR3 runs to 18 residues. V shed 4 bases and J shed 1 base, with 23 bases lying between them. CDR1 is SGDLS and CDR2 is YYNGEE in the germline V gene. The CDR3 DNA follows: TGTGCCAGCAGCCCACCTTGGGGAGCGGGGGCCGCGAACACTGAAGCTTTCTTT. Translating it yields CASSPPWGAGAANTEAFF.

The chain combines TRBV5-3 with TRBJ2-4; no firm D call. TRBV5-3 is annotated as an ORF whose role is uncertain. The V end lost 5 bases, the J end lost 2 bases, and 2 bases lay between the germline ends. The CDR3 length is 11 residues. The CDR3 DNA sequence: TGTGCCAGAAGTTCCAAAAACATTCAGTACTTC. Translation gives CARSSKNIQYF.

V gene TRBV4-3 combines with J gene TRBJ2-6; 7 bases agree with TRBD1. CDR3 length: 16 amino acids. The V segment lost 0 bases and the J segment 1 base; nucleotides outside the gene matches: 0. Germline assignment: CDR1 LGHNA and CDR2 YSLEER. The CDR3 reads CASSQEGQSGANVLTF. CDR3 DNA: TGCGCCAGCAGCCAAGAGGGACAGTCTGGGGCCAACGTCCTGACTTTC.

This clone has only a few counts. The rearrangement links TRBV28 to TRBJ1-4; D unclear. V lost 3 bases and J lost 7, with 6 bases in between. The germline V gene encodes CDR1 MDHEN and CDR2 SYDVKM. CDR3 size: 12 residues. The CDR3 coding sequence is TGTGCCAGCAGTTTTTTGACTGAAAAACTGTTTTTT. Protein product: CASSFLTEKLFF.

The CDR3 is CASSYQPQGYGNTIYF. The CDR3 bases are TGTGCCAGCAGTTACCAACCACAGGGCTACGGAAACACCATATATTTT. The chain carries TRBV6-2 or TRBV6-3 and TRBJ1-3, with a weak D call TRBD1 (6 bases). This CDR3 region has 16 residues. Germline assignment: CDR1 MNHEY and CDR2 SVGEGT. Between the trimmed V and J ends, which lost 2 bases and 4 bases, there was a span of 15 bases.

This chain links TRBV4-3 with TRBJ1-4; D ambiguous. V was cut by 3 bases and J by 8 bases, with 16 bases left in between. Germline-derived CDR1 and CDR2 are LGHNA and YSLEER. The CDR3 is 15 residues long. In nucleotides, the CDR3 is TGCGCCAGCAGCCATGGGCCCGGGGTCGAGGAAAAACTGTTTTTT. This encodes CASSHGPGVEEKLFF.

This clone was found once. This chain joins TRBV24-1 and TRBJ2-2; D not resolved. Germline V gene data show CDR1 as KGHDR and CDR2 as SFDVKD. V lost 4 bases to trimming and J lost 8 bases, with 10 bases between them. There are 13 residues in the CDR3. The CDR3 DNA sequence: TGTGCCACCAGTGAGACGGGTCAAGGGGAGCTGTTTTTT. Translation gives CATSETGQGELFF.

The gene calls are TRBV11-3 and TRBJ1-2, with TRBD1 as a possible D gene (6 bases). CDR1 is SGHNT, CDR2 YENEEA, per germline. The V and J ends lost 5 bases and 5 bases respectively, with 12 bases between them. The CDR3 sequence is 13 residues long. The chain's CDR3 is CASSLGHLYGYTF. CDR3 DNA: TGTGCCAGCAGCCTGGGACATCTGTATGGCTACACCTTC.

V gene TRBV18 combines with J gene TRBJ1-5, with 8 bases matching TRBD1. The CDR3 sequence is 14 residues long. V trimming: 6 bases; J trimming: 5 bases; junction bases outside the gene matches: 6. Germline V gene sequence: CDR1 KGHSH, CDR2 LQKENI. The DNA for the CDR3 is TGTGCCAGCTCCCTCAACAGGGGGGATCAGCCCCAGCATTTT. This gives the protein CASSLNRGDQPQHF.